The 9 T cell receptor beta chains below come from one sample, sequenced in a study of T cells in lung cancer brain metastases. Measured with immunoSEQ multiplex PCR; TCRdb has only the in-frame clones, and not every one. The sample carries about 750 clones, 90% recorded once. Sequencing was done on a sample of tumor tissue from the primary lung tumor. These receptors all come from an older woman with non-small cell lung cancer.

The rearrangement uses TRBV30 and TRBJ1-5; D is unclear. The CDR3 has 13 amino acids. Trimming removed 1 base from V and 3 bases from J, with 7 bases in between. From germline, CDR1 is GTSNPN and CDR2 SVGIG (reference sequence). The CDR3 loop reads CAWSAEYNQPQHF. CDR3 nucleotides: TGTGCCTGGAGTGCCGAGTACAATCAGCCCCAGCATTTT.

This clone turned up a few times. The chain joins TRBV7-2 to TRBJ2-2, with 10 bases identical to TRBD1. Trimming removed 8 bases from V and 7 bases from J; junction bases left unmatched: 13. Germline V lookup: CDR1 SGHTA, CDR2 FQGNSA. This CDR3 region has 16 residues. The CDR3 DNA follows: TGTGCCAGCCACCCCGGAAGGGGACAGGGGAACGGGGAGCTGTTTTTT. It specifies CASHPGRGQGNGELFF.

The chain links TRBV19 to TRBJ2-2, with TRBD1 identical over 8 bases. Losses at the gene ends were 3 bases for V and 5 bases for J; bases not matched to a gene: 5. CDR3 size: 15 residues. Germline V gene lookup returns CDR1 LNHDA and CDR2 SQIVND (reference sequence). The CDR3 here is CASSMGQGATGELFF. CDR3 DNA: TGTGCCAGTAGTATGGGGCAGGGGGCTACCGGGGAGCTGTTTTTT.

This chain joins TRBV7-6 and TRBJ2-1; D perhaps matches TRBD2 (5 bases). The V gene lost 5 bases and the J gene lost 10 bases, with 12 bases spanning the gap. This CDR3 is built from 12 residues. CDR1 is SGHVS and CDR2 is FNYEAQ in the germline V gene. This CDR3 is CASSRDYREQFF. Here the CDR3 DNA reads TGTGCCAGCAGCCGGGATTACCGAGAGCAGTTCTTC.

V and J are TRBV6-5 and TRBJ2-1; tentatively, D is TRBD1 (6 bases). The CDR3 has 14 residues. With 2 bases removed from V and 10 bases from J, the gap between germline ends came to 15 bases. Germline CDR1 is MNHEY and CDR2 is SVGAGI. The DNA of the CDR3 is TGTGCCAGCAGTTACCTGGACAGTCAGGTGGAGCAGTTCTTC. Protein product: CASSYLDSQVEQFF.

The chain links TRBV9 to TRBJ1-3; no definite D call. CDR3 length equals 13 residues. The germline gives CDR1 SGDLS, CDR2 YYNGEE. V lost 4 bases to trimming and J lost 0 bases, with 5 bases between them. The CDR3 here is CASSPTSGNTIYF. The CDR3 DNA follows: TGTGCCAGCAGCCCCACCTCTGGAAACACCATATATTTT.

V usage is TRBV19 and J usage is TRBJ2-1; the D is unclear. Germline lookup yields CDR1 LNHDA and CDR2 SQIVND (reference sequence). The CDR3 spans 14 residues. The germline V and J ends were trimmed by 7 bases and 2 bases, with 12 bases remaining between them. CDR3 region: CASISVGTYNEQFF. CDR3 DNA: TGTGCCAGTATCAGCGTGGGAACCTACAATGAGCAGTTCTTC.

CDR3: CASSRRGADSLAKNIQYF. For the CDR3, the DNA is TGTGCCAGCAGCCGACGCGGGGCGGATTCCCTAGCCAAAAACATTCAGTACTTC. This rearrangement joins TRBV27 to TRBJ2-4; D perhaps matches TRBD2 (6 bases). Germline V gene lookup returns CDR1 MNHEY and CDR2 SMNVEV (reference sequence). The CDR3 has 18 residues. The germline V and J ends were trimmed by 6 bases and 0 bases, with 21 bases remaining between them.

The V and J genes are TRBV7-8 and TRBJ1-2, with a possible D match to TRBD1 (6 bases). The ends were cut back, 1 base at V and 4 bases at J, with 13 bases in the middle. Per germline, CDR1 SGHVS and CDR2 FQNEAQ. The CDR3 consists of 15 residues. The CDR3 DNA reads TGTGCCAGCAGCTTAGACAGGGTGTCGAGCTATGGCTACACCTTC. Encoded protein: CASSLDRVSSYGYTF.